Below, 8 T cell receptor beta chains from the same sample are listed, as sequenced in a study of patients and donors after allogeneic stem cell transplantation. TCRdb analysed the RT-PCR reads with MiXCR anew, one entry per CDR3 protein. This repertoire shows 400,000 to 500,000 distinct CDR3 sequences, more than 15% found once; its top ten account for less than 8.5%. The source material was blood, either unsorted or a sorted T cell fraction (not recorded which). Every receptor here comes from a human donor who was either an allogeneic HSCT recipient or a stem cell or donor lymphocyte infusion donor (not recorded which). It is not recorded whose cells these are; they may come from a transplant donor.

This clonotype was picked up a small number of times. The chain links TRBV10-3 to TRBJ2-7; D is perhaps TRBD2 (6 bases). Germline CDR1 reads ENHRY; CDR2 reads SYGVKD. This CDR3 has 15 amino acids. V was cut by 9 bases and J by 4 bases, with 22 bases left in between. Here the CDR3 DNA reads TGTGCCATTTCTCCACGGGGCGGGATGTCATACGAGCAGTACTTC. It encodes CAISPRGGMSYEQYF.

The chain uses TRBV6-1 and TRBJ2-6; TRBD1 matches 8 bases. From germline, CDR1 is MNHNS and CDR2 SASEGT. J lost 0 bases, V lost 5 bases, and 9 bases had no gene match. The CDR3 has 18 amino acids. This chain's CDR3 is CASSRPRGRISGANVLTF. The CDR3 DNA sequence: TGTGCCAGCAGTCGACCCAGGGGGCGTATCTCTGGGGCCAACGTCCTGACTTTC.

The chain carries TRBV3-1 and TRBJ2-7; D is unresolved. V lost 8 bases and J 0 bases, leaving 14 bases between the germline ends. Germline assignment: CDR1 LGHDT and CDR2 YNNKEL (reference sequence). This CDR3 is 14 amino acids long. The CDR3 sequence is CASSHWGLSYEQYF. In nucleotides, the CDR3 is TGTGCCAGCTCACACTGGGGTCTCTCCTACGAGCAGTACTTC.

This clonotype was picked up a small number of times. This rearrangement joins TRBV9 to TRBJ2-7, with 11 bases matching TRBD2. This CDR3 is 15 amino acids long. Looked up from germline, CDR1 is SGDLS and CDR2 is YYNGEE. Germline trimming cut 1 base from V and 5 bases from J; bases unmatched to any gene: 5. The CDR3 loop reads CASSVLTSGIDEQYF. CDR3 bases: TGTGCCAGCAGCGTACTGACTAGCGGGATTGACGAGCAGTACTTC.

This clonotype has only a few counts. The chain has TRBV18 and TRBJ2-5; 7 positions agree with TRBD1. There are 14 residues in the CDR3. After removal of 1 base from V and 4 bases from J, the junction contained 3 bases not matched to a gene. Germline V gene data show CDR1 as KGHSH and CDR2 as LQKENI. The CDR3 DNA follows: TGTGCCAGCTCACCACAGGGGGCAGGAGAGACCCAGTACTTC. Translated, it gives CASSPQGAGETQYF.

This clonotype was seen a few times. This chain links TRBV18 with TRBJ2-7; TRBD1 agrees at 8 bases. The CDR3 runs to 16 residues. Germline loops: CDR1 KGHSH, CDR2 LQKENI. Germline trimming cut 3 bases from V and 2 bases from J; bases unmatched to any gene: 9. This chain's CDR3 is CASSPLMGQAPYEQYF. DNA of the CDR3: TGTGCCAGCTCACCGCTTATGGGACAGGCCCCCTACGAGCAGTACTTC. The whole variable domain, remainder taken from reference TRBV18 and TRBJ2-7, is NAGVMQNPRHLVRRRGQEARLRCSPMKGHSHVYWYRQLPEEGLKFMVYLQKENIIDESGMPKERFSAEFPKEGPSILRIQQVVRGDSAAYFCASSPLMGQAPYEQYFGPGTRLTVT.

This clonotype was detected ten times or more. J is TRBJ1-6 and V is TRBV5-1, with D perhaps TRBD1 (5 bases). Deletions cut 1 base from V and 6 bases from J, with 8 bases between. The CDR3 spans 14 residues. Germline CDR1 is SGHRS and CDR2 is YFSETQ. CDR3 bases: TGCGCCAGCAGCTTGAACGGGGGTAATTCACCCCTCCACTTT. Translating gives CASSLNGGNSPLHF.

This clonotype was picked up a small number of times. The chain employs TRBV5-1 and TRBJ2-3, with 7 bases identical to TRBD2. The trim removed 0 bases at V and 1 base at J, leaving 8 bases unmatched. The CDR3 extends over 17 amino acids. The germline CDR1 and CDR2 sequences are SGHRS and YFSETQ. CDR3 sequence reads: CASSLGRASGRTDTQYF. The CDR3 DNA follows: TGCGCCAGCAGCTTGGGTCGGGCTAGCGGCCGCACAGATACGCAGTATTTT.